Following are 18 T cell receptor beta chains from one sample sequenced in a study of OX40 agonist ivuxolimab in advanced cancers. Here immunoSEQ multiplex PCR was the method, and the copy in TCRdb shows in-frame clones only, minus some. Of 50,000 or so clones listed, 86% were seen once; the top ten hold approximately 2.6%. Sequenced here: CD4+ or CD8+ T cells sorted from blood, sampled in a trial of the OX40 agonist ivuxolimab. The receptors stem from an adult with an advanced solid tumor such as melanoma, head and neck, liver or kidney cancer.

The chain recombines TRBV5-1 with TRBJ1-1, with TRBD1 matching 7 bases. The germline gives CDR1 SGHRS, CDR2 YFSETQ. This CDR3 has 14 residues. With V trimmed by 4 bases and J by 1 base, 4 bases remained unmatched. The CDR3 sequence is CASSVTGWNTEAFF. The CDR3 nucleotides read TGCGCCAGCAGCGTGACAGGGTGGAACACTGAAGCTTTCTTT.

The chain joins TRBV6-1 to TRBJ1-6; TRBD1 might be the D (6 bases). The CDR3 has 15 amino acids. Trimming stripped 5 bases from V and 10 bases from J, with 18 bases between. Germline CDR1 and CDR2: MNHNS and SASEGT. The CDR3, as DNA: TGTGCCAGCAGTCTGGGGGGGGCGGACAAATCACCCCTCCACTTT. Amino acids: CASSLGGADKSPLHF.

The chain employs TRBV28 and TRBJ2-3; D unclear. Germline-derived CDR1 and CDR2 are MDHEN and SYDVKM. V shed 6 bases and J shed 6 bases, with 13 bases lying between them. This CDR3 is 13 amino acids long. This CDR3 reads CASSPPVSDTQYF. The CDR3, as DNA: TGTGCCAGCAGCCCGCCGGTTAGTGATACGCAGTATTTT.

This clone was observed a single time. The chain recombines TRBV28 with TRBJ1-1; possible D gene TRBD1, 6 bases. V was clipped by 7 bases and J by 1 base, with 13 bases between them. Germline CDR1 reads MDHEN; CDR2 reads SYDVKM. CDR3 length: 14 residues. CDR3 sequence (DNA): TGTGCCAGCATCCTAGGGGGGGAGAACACTGAAGCTTTCTTT. It specifies CASILGGENTEAFF.

The chain combines TRBV28 with TRBJ1-4; D gene uncertain. V was cut by 3 bases and J by 0 bases, with 5 bases left in between. This CDR3 contains 14 residues. In germline, CDR1 is MDHEN, CDR2 SYDVKM. CDR3 sequence reads: CASSFPATNEKLFF. Written as DNA, the CDR3 is TGTGCCAGCAGTTTCCCTGCAACTAATGAAAAACTGTTTTTT.

This clone has just one count. The rearrangement links TRBV2 to TRBJ2-1; D is ambiguous. The CDR3 runs to 14 residues. The germline CDR1 and CDR2 sequences are SNHLY and FYNNEI. Between the trimmed V and J ends, which lost 0 bases and 0 bases, there was a span of 3 bases. The CDR3 DNA reads TGTGCCAGCAGTGAAGCGACCTCCTACAATGAGCAGTTCTTC. This translates into CASSEATSYNEQFF.

This clone was observed once. The CDR3 loop is CASSYRGDQPQHF. CDR3 in DNA: TGTGCCAGCAGTTACCGAGGAGATCAGCCCCAGCATTTT. J is TRBJ1-5 and V is TRBV6-5; D unclear. The CDR3 contains 13 residues. Per the germline V gene, CDR1 is MNHEY and CDR2 is SVGAGI. The V and J ends lost 2 bases and 5 bases respectively, with 7 bases between them.

The genes are TRBV21-1 and TRBJ1-1. TRBV21-1 is a pseudogene. This CDR3 is built from 16 residues. Here the CDR3 reads CASSKMPYIENTEAFF. CDR3 nucleotide sequence: TGTGCCAGCAGCAAAATGCCCTACATCGAGAACACTGAAGCTTTCTTT.

The genes are TRBV19 and TRBJ1-1; possible D gene TRBD1, 5 bases. The length of the CDR3 is 14 residues. V lost 7 bases and J lost 3, with 15 bases in between. Per the germline V gene, CDR1 is LNHDA and CDR2 is SQIVND (reference sequence). CDR3 protein: CASTLEGAHTEAFF. CDR3 DNA sequence: TGTGCCAGTACCCTGGAAGGGGCGCACACTGAAGCTTTCTTT.

This chain joins TRBV30 and TRBJ1-1; tentative D call: TRBD1 (5 bases). Per the germline V gene, CDR1 is GTSNPN and CDR2 is SVGIG (reference sequence). CDR3 length equals 17 residues. Trimming shortened V by 4 bases and J by 0 bases, and 21 bases separated the two germline ends. CDR3 DNA: TGTGCCTGGAAGGAACTACGTGTACGGGGGGTGAACACTGAAGCTTTCTTT. Encoded protein: CAWKELRVRGVNTEAFF.

The gene calls are TRBV5-5 and TRBJ2-1; 7 nucleotides line up with TRBD1. The V segment lost 5 bases and the J segment 8 bases; nucleotides outside the gene matches: 7. Per germline, CDR1 SGHKS and CDR2 YYEKEE (reference sequence). The CDR3 consists of 13 residues. In DNA form, the CDR3 reads TGTGCCAGCAGTCGGACAGGTGGCGATGAGCAGTTCTTC. Protein product: CASSRTGGDEQFF.

The genes are TRBV5-4 and TRBJ2-1; TRBD2 matches 15 bases. Germline CDR1 and CDR2: SGHNT and YYREEE (reference sequence). This CDR3 is 15 amino acids long. V was pared by 4 bases and J by 10 bases, with 6 bases of the junction left unmatched. The CDR3 sequence is CASSDRTSGGEEQFF. The CDR3 coding sequence is TGTGCCAGCAGCGACCGGACTAGCGGGGGGGAAGAGCAGTTCTTC. The full variable domain, in which reference TRBV5-4 and TRBJ2-1 provide the parts outside the CDR3, is ETGVTQSPTHLIKTRGQQVTLRCSSQSGHNTVSWYQQALGQGPQFIFQYYREEENGRGNFPPRFSGLQFPNYSSELNVNALELDDSALYLCASSDRTSGGEEQFFGPGTRLTVL.

The chain employs TRBV6-6 and TRBJ1-1; D call uncertain. In germline, CDR1 is MNHNY, CDR2 SVGAGI (reference sequence). The V gene lost 5 bases and the J gene lost 0 bases, with 7 bases spanning the gap. The CDR3 has 13 residues. The CDR3 region is CASSITVNTEAFF. CDR3 DNA sequence: TGTGCCAGCAGTATCACAGTGAACACTGAAGCTTTCTTT.

This sequence joins TRBV6-6 and TRBJ1-2; D gene uncertain. CDR3 length equals 13 residues. V lost 3 bases to trimming and J lost 8 bases, with 13 bases between them. Germline CDR1 and CDR2: MNHNY and SVGAGI (reference sequence). The CDR3 DNA reads as TGTGCCAGCAGTTATATACGGCAGGCAGGCTACACCTTC. This encodes CASSYIRQAGYTF.

The CDR3 DNA follows: TGTGCCAGCAGCCTCGGGGCGCAGGGGGTGTCTGGGGCCAACGTCCTGACTTTC. Translating gives CASSLGAQGVSGANVLTF. The J gene is TRBJ2-6, the V gene TRBV7-3; 7 bases are a match to TRBD1. CDR3 length: 18 residues. Germline CDR1 is SGHTA and CDR2 is FQGTGA. V lost 5 bases, J lost 1 base, and 11 bases stayed unmatched.

The V gene is TRBV7-9, the J gene TRBJ1-4; D is unresolved. Germline CDR1 SEHNR, CDR2 FQNEAQ (reference sequence). The CDR3 sequence is 13 residues long. The V gene lost 3 bases and the J gene lost 4 bases, with 6 bases spanning the gap. CDR3 loop: CASSFGLNEKLFF. The CDR3 DNA follows: TGTGCCAGCAGCTTCGGCCTTAATGAAAAACTGTTTTTT.

The chain is built from TRBV7-6 and TRBJ1-2; TRBD1 is a possible D gene (5 bases). Germline lookup yields CDR1 SGHVS and CDR2 FNYEAQ. The CDR3 runs to 12 residues. Trimming cost V 10 bases and J 8 bases, with 17 bases left between them. The CDR3 loop is CATGGGAWGYTF. The CDR3 DNA is TGTGCCACCGGGGGAGGGGCGTGGGGCTACACCTTC.

This chain joins TRBV7-2 and TRBJ2-7; D might be TRBD2 (6 bases). The CDR3 spans 15 residues. V lost 5 bases and J lost 3, with 17 bases in between. Germline values: CDR1 SGHTA, CDR2 FQGNSA. CDR3 amino acids: CASSRYGRNDYEQYF. CDR3 in DNA: TGTGCCAGCAGCCGCTACGGGAGAAATGACTACGAGCAGTACTTC.